The clone carrying this T cell receptor (beta chain) was seen many times. Antigen: not known. This may come from a read error, since a much larger clone is one base off. Germline assignment: CDR1 ENHRY and CDR2 SYGVKD. CDR3 length: 14 amino acids. V dropped 7 bases and J dropped 2; count of bases not matched to a gene: 6. This entry is derived from a study of Graves' ophthalmopathy and Graves' hyperthyroidism. Turning to the study itself: Peripheral blood (taken before any treatment) was collected at initial diagnosis.

Excluded: other autoimmune disease, uncontrolled infection, pregnancy or lactation. Reliance was placed on clinical symptoms, serum thyroxine, TRAb, thyroid ultrasound and orbital computed tomography for diagnosis. Study results and limitations: In blood appeared most of the expanded thyroid clonotypes whose frequency exceeded 0.001.

The TCR beta CDR3 regions underwent amplification from RNA transcripts. RT-PCR was first run with HTBI primers, then multiplex PCR in a second round. From the multiplex PCR reads, TCRdb called clonotypes with MiXCR, one entry per CDR3 protein. This sample yields almost 750,000 distinct CDR3 sequences, of which approximately 40% are seen a single time; 40% to 45% belongs to the top ten. Source material: peripheral blood. The origin of this receptor is an adult man with Graves' ophthalmopathy. This rearrangement joins TRBV10-3 to TRBJ1-1, with TRBD1 identical over 8 bases. This chain's CDR3 is CAIIQGASNTEAFF. DNA of the CDR3: TGTGCCATCATTCAGGGGGCAAGTAACACTGAAGCTTTCTTT.